Described below is a single T cell receptor beta chain sequence and its context. The antigen remains unidentified. This sample is drawn from a study of Ad26.COV2.S vaccination and SARS-CoV-2 variants. Whole-study findings and limits: Participants given vaccine showed non-spike TCR breadth similar to that of placebo recipients. Analytic work on TCR breadth and depth might have understated the full extent of total T cell responses.

Treatment noted: over 15 received Ad26.COV2.S at low or high dose, single or two shots; a few received placebo; per-sample allocation not given. Day 63 after the first injection of vaccine or placebo was the sampling time. An adult of 18-55 years in Boston served as donor. Libraries were prepared by immunoSEQ multiplex PCR; TCRdb keeps only in-frame clonotypes and omits some of them. The table lists some 640,000 clones, roughly 90% of them singletons, with nearly 1.5% in the top ten. The sequencing used peripheral blood, collected in a trial of Ad26.COV2.S vaccine versus placebo. The sequence was obtained from a person between 18 and 59 years old who received the Ad26.COV2.S COVID-19 vaccine or a placebo.

The CDR3 spells CASSLTGHTNTEAFF. As DNA, the CDR3 is TGTGCCAGCAGCCTTACGGGACACACGAACACTGAAGCTTTCTTT. The chain has TRBV11-1 and TRBJ1-1, with D possibly being TRBD1 (6 bases). V was trimmed by 5 bases and J by 1 base, leaving 14 bases between them. The CDR3 length is 15 residues. Germline values: CDR1 SGHAT, CDR2 FQDESV (reference sequence).